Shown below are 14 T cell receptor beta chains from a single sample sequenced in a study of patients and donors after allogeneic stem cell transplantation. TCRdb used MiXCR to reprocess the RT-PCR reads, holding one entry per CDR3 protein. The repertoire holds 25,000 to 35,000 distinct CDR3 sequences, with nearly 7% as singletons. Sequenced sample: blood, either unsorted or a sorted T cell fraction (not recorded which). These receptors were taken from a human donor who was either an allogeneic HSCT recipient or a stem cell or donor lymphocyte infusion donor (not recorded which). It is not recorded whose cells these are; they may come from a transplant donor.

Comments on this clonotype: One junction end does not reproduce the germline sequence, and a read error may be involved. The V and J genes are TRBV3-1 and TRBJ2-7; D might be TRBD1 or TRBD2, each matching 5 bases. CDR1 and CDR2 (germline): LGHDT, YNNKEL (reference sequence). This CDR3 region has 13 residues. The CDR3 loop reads CASSQEPPGLYFF. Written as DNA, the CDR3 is TGTGCCAGCAGCCAAGAGCCCCCGGGGCTCTACTTTTTC.

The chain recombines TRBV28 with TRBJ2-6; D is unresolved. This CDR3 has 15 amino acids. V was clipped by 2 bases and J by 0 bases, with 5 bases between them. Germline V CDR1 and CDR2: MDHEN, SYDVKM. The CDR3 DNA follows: TGTGCCAGCAGTTTACAGACCTCTGGGGCCAACGTCCTGACTTTC. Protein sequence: CASSLQTSGANVLTF.

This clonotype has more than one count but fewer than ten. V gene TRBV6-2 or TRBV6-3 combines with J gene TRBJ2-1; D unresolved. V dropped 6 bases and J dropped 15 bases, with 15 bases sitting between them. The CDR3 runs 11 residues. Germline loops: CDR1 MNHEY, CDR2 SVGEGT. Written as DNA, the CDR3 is TGTGCCAGCAGCCAATACTTAAACAGGTTCTTC. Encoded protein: CASSQYLNRFF.

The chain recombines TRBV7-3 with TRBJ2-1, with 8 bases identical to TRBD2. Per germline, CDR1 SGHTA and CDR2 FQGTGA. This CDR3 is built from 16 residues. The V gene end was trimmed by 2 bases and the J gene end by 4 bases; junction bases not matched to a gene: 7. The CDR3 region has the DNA TGTGCCAGCAGCTTATATGCGGGAGGAGGTTACAATGAGCAGTTCTTC. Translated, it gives CASSLYAGGGYNEQFF. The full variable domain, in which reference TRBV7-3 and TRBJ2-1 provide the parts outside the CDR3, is GAGVSQTPSNKVTEKGKYVELRCDPISGHTALYWYRQSLGQGPEFLIYFQGTGAADDSGLPNDRFFAVRPEGSVSTLKIQRTERGDSAVYLCASSLYAGGGYNEQFFGPGTRLTVL.

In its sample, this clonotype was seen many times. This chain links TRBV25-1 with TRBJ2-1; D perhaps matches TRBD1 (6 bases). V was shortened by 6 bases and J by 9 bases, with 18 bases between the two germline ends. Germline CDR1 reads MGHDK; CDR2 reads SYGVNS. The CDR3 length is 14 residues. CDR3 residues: CASRDSKVGIEQFF. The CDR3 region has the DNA TGTGCCAGCAGGGACAGTAAGGTTGGTATTGAGCAGTTCTTC.

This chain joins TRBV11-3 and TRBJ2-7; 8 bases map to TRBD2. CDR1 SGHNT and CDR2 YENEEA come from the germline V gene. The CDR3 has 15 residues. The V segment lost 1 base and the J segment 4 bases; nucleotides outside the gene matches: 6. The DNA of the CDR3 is TGTGCCAGCAGCTTAGGCGGCGGACTAGCTTACGAGCAGTACTTC. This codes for CASSLGGGLAYEQYF.

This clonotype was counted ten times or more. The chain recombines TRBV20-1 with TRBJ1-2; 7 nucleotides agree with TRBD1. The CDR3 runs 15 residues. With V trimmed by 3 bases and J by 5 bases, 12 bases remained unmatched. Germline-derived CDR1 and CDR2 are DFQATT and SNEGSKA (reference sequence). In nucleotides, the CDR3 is TGCAGTGCTAGGGTAGACAGGGCAGTTGGGTATGGCTACACCTTC. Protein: CSARVDRAVGYGYTF.

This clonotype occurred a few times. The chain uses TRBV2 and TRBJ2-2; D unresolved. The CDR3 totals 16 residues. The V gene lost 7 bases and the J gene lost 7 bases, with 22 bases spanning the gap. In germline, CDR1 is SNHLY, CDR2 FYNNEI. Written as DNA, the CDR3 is TGTGCCAGCACCCATGCGGAACAGATGAAGGTCGGGGAGCTGTTTTTT. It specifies CASTHAEQMKVGELFF.

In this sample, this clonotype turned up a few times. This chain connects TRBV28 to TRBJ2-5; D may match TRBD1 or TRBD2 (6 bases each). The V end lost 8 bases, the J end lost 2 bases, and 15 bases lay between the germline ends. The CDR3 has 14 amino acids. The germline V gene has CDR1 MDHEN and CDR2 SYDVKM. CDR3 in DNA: TGTGCCAGCTGGGGGGCAGCGAGACAAGAGACCCAGTACTTC. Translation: CASWGAARQETQYF.

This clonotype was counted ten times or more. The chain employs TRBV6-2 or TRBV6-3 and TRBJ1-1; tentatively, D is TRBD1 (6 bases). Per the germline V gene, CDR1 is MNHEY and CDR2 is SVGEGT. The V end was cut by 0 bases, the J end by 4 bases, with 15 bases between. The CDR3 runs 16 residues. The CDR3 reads CASSYSVGGLGTEAFF. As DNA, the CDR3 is TGTGCCAGCAGTTACTCGGTGGGGGGCCTTGGCACTGAAGCTTTCTTT.

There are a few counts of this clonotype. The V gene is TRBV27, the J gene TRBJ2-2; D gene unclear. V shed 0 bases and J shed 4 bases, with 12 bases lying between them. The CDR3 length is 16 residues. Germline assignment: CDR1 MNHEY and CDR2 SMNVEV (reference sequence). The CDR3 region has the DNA TGTGCCAGCAGTTTATCGATTAGGTCAGGCACCGGGGAGCTGTTTTTT. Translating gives CASSLSIRSGTGELFF.

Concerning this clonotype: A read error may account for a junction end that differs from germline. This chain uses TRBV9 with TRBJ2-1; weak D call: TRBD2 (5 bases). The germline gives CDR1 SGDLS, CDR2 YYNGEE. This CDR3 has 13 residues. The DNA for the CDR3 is TGTTCCAGCAGCCTATTCGACGGAGGTGAGCAGTTCTTC. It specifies CSSSLFDGGEQFF. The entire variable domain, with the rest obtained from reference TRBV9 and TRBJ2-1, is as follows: DSGVTQTPKHLITATGQRVTLRCSPRSGDLSVYWYQQSLDQGLQFLIQYYNGEERAKGNILERFSAQQFPDLHSELNLSSLELGDSALYFCSSSLFDGGEQFFGPGTRLTVL.

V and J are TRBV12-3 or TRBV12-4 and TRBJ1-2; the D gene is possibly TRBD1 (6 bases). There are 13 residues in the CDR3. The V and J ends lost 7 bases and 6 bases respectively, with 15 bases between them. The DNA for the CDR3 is TGTGCCAGCACCTTGGGGGGCTCGGATGGCTACACCTTC. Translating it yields CASTLGGSDGYTF.

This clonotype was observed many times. The CDR3 reads CATSTGRGGHTDTQYF. In DNA form, the CDR3 reads TGTGCCACCAGTACGGGCAGGGGGGGGCACACAGATACGCAGTATTTT. The chain joins TRBV24-1 to TRBJ2-3; D may match TRBD1 or TRBD2 (7 bases each). The CDR3 has 16 residues. Trimming took 6 bases from V and 2 from J, leaving 17 bases between them. Germline CDR1 is KGHDR and CDR2 is SFDVKD.